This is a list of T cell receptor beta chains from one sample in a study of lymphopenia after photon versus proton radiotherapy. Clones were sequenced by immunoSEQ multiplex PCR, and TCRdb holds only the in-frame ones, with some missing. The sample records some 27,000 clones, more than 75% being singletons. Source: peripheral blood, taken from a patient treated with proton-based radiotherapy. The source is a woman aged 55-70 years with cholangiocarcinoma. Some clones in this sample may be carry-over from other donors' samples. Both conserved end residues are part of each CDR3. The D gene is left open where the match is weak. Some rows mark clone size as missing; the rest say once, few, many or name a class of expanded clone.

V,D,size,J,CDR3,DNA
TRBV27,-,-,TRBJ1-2,CASSFRLDYGYTF,TGTGCCAGCAGTTTTCGACTGGACTATGGCTACACCTTC
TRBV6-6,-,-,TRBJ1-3,CASSWGSGNTIYF,TGTGCCAGCAGTTGGGGCTCTGGAAACACCATATATTTT
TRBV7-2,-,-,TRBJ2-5,CASSPQGQVKETQYF,TGTGCCAGCAGCCCCCAGGGACAAGTCAAAGAGACCCAGTACTTC
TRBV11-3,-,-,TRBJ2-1,CASSLGVGYNEQFF,TGTGCCAGCAGCTTAGGCGTGGGATACAATGAGCAGTTCTTC
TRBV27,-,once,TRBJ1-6,CASSLSARPNSPLHF,TGTGCCAGCAGTTTATCCGCCAGACCTAATTCACCCCTCCACTTT
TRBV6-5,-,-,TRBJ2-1,CASSPDLWSHEQFF,TGTGCCAGCAGTCCGGACTTGTGGTCCCATGAGCAGTTCTTC
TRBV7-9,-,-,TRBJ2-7,CASSSEGGLQQYF,TGTGCCAGCAGCTCCGAGGGGGGGCTTCAGCAGTACTTC
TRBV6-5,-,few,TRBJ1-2,CASSSFRAVDGYTF,TGTGCCAGCAGTTCCTTCAGGGCGGTCGATGGCTACACCTTC
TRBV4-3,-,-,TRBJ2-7,CASSQGSGPLYEQYF,TGCGCCAGCAGCCAAGGATCCGGCCCGTTGTACGAGCAGTACTTC
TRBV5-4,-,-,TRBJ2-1,CASSLAGGEQFF,TGTGCCAGCAGCTTGGCTGGGGGTGAGCAGTTCTTC
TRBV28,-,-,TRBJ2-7,CASSSTGGPLEQYF,TGTGCCAGCAGTTCAACGGGGGGCCCTCTCGAGCAGTACTTC
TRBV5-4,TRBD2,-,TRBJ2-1,CASSTKTSGRSNEQFF,TGTGCCAGCAGCACCAAGACTAGCGGGAGGTCAAATGAGCAGTTCTTC
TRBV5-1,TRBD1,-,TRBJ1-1,CASTLTGGMMNTEAFF,TGCGCCAGCACCCTGACAGGGGGGATGATGAACACTGAAGCTTTCTTT
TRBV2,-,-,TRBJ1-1,CASNDNTEAFF,TGTGCCAGCAACGATAACACTGAAGCTTTCTTT
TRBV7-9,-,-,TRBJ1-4,CASSLVEKLFF,TGTGCCAGCAGCTTAGTTGAAAAACTGTTTTTT
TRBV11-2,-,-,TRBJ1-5,CASSPSGGSNQPQHF,TGTGCCAGCAGCCCAAGTGGGGGAAGCAATCAGCCCCAGCATTTT
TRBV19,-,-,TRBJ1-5,CASSIVGTRVQPQHF,TGTGCCAGTAGTATAGTAGGGACAAGGGTTCAGCCCCAGCATTTT
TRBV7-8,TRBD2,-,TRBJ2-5,CASSSSGGVQETQYF,TGTGCCAGCAGCTCCTCGGGGGGGGTTCAAGAGACCCAGTACTTC
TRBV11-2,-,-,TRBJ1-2,CASSWAGDGYTF,TGTGCCAGCAGTTGGGCAGGGGATGGCTACACCTTC
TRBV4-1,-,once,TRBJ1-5,CASSPKKGLSADQPQHF,TGCGCCAGCAGCCCTAAAAAAGGCCTCTCAGCGGATCAGCCCCAGCATTTT
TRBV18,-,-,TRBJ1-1,CASSRHPGDTEAFF,TGTGCCAGCTCAAGACACCCTGGGGACACTGAAGCTTTCTTT
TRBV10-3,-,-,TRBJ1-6,CAISDGNGPNSPLHF,TGTGCCATCAGTGATGGGAATGGGCCCAATTCACCCCTCCACTTT
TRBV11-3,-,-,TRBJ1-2,CASSYSGYGYTF,TGTGCCAGCAGCTACAGCGGGTATGGCTACACCTTC
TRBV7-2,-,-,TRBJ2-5,CASSPPRGGSQETQYF,TGTGCCAGCAGCCCACCCAGGGGGGGAAGCCAAGAGACCCAGTACTTC
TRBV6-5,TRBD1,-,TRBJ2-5,CASSLGQGAKTQYF,TGTGCCAGCAGTTTAGGACAGGGGGCGAAGACCCAGTACTTC
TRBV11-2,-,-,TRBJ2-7,CASSLSWIDYEQYF,TGTGCCAGCAGCTTATCTTGGATCGACTACGAGCAGTACTTC
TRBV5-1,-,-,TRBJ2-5,CASSEGTASETQYF,TGCGCCAGCTCAGAGGGGACCGCCAGCGAGACCCAGTACTTC
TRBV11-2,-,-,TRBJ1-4,CASSLNLPNEKLFF,TGTGCCAGCAGCTTGAACCTCCCTAATGAAAAACTGTTTTTT
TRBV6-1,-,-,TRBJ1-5,CASTLRGGGQPQHF,TGTGCCAGCACCCTCAGAGGGGGGGGTCAGCCCCAGCATTTT
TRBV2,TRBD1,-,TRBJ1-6,CASRRDSVVSSYNSPLHF,TGTGCCAGCAGAAGGGACAGTGTAGTTAGCTCCTATAATTCACCCCTCCACTTT
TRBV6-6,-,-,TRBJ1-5,CASCRLTLLSNQPQHF,TGTGCCAGCTGCCGACTGACTCTACTAAGCAATCAGCCCCAGCATTTT
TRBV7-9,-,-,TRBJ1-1,CASSLIPDLNRGTEAFF,TGTGCCAGCAGCTTAATACCAGATCTAAATCGGGGGACTGAAGCTTTCTTT
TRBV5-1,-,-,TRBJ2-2,CASTYPQSGELFF,TGCGCCAGCACATACCCCCAATCCGGGGAGCTGTTTTTT
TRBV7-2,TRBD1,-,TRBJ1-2,CASSSRQGTPYGYTF,TGTGCCAGCAGCAGCCGACAGGGGACCCCCTATGGCTACACCTTC